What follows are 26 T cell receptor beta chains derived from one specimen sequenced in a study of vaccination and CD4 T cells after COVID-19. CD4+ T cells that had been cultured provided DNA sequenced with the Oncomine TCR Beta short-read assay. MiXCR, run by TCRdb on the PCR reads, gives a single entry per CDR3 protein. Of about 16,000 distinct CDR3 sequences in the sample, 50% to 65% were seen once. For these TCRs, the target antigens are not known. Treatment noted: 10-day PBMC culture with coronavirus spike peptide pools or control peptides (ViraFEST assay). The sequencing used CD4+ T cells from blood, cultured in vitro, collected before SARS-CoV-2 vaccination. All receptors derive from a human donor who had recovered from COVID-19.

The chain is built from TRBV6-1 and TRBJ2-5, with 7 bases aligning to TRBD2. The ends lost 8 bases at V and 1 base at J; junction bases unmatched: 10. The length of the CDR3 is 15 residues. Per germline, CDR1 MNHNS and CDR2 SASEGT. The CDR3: CASGLGIAGQETQYF. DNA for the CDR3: TGTGCCAGCGGGCTTGGGATAGCGGGCCAAGAGACCCAGTACTTC.

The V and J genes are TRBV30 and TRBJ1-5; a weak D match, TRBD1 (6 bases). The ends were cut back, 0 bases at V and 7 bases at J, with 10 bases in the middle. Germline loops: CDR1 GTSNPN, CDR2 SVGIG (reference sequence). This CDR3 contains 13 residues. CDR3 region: CAWSVGGIQPQHF. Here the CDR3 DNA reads TGTGCCTGGAGTGTAGGGGGGATCCAGCCCCAGCATTTT.

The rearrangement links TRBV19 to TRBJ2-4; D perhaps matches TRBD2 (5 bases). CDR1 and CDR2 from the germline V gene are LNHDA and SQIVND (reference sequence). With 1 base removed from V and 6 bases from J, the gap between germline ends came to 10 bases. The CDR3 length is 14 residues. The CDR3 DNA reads TGTGCCAGTAGTATAGGGACGGCGGGAAACATTCAGTACTTC. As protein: CASSIGTAGNIQYF.

CDR3 loop: CATSPTSSYNEQFF. CDR3 nucleotides: TGTGCCACCAGTCCCACCTCTTCCTACAATGAGCAGTTCTTC. The chain is built from TRBV24-1 and TRBJ2-1; D is uncertain. V lost 6 bases to trimming and J lost 1 base, with 9 bases between them. The germline CDR1 and CDR2 sequences are KGHDR and SFDVKD. CDR3 size: 14 residues.

In nucleotides, the CDR3 is TGTGCCAGCAGTGCGCGGGAGGGCCTTAGCACAGATACGCAGTATTTT. Translated, it gives CASSAREGLSTDTQYF. The genes are TRBV2 and TRBJ2-3; 9 bases match TRBD2. The CDR3 covers 16 residues. The V and J ends lost 4 bases and 0 bases, in that order; junction bases with no gene match: 5. CDR1 is SNHLY, CDR2 FYNNEI, per germline.

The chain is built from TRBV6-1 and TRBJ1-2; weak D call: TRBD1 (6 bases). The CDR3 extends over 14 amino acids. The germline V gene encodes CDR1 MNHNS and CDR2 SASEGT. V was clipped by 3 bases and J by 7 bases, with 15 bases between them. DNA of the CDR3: TGTGCCAGCAGTGACTGGGTAGGACAGACTGGCTACACCTTC. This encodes CASSDWVGQTGYTF.

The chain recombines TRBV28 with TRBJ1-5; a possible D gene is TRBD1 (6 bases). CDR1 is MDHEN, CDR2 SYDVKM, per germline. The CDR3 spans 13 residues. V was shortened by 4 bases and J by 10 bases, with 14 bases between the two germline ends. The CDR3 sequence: CASSSGGPPPQHF. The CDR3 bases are TGTGCCAGCAGTTCTGGGGGCCCACCCCCCCAGCATTTT. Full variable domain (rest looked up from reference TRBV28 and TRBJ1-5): DVKVTQSSRYLVKRTGEKVFLECVQDMDHENMFWYRQDPGLGLRLIYFSYDVKMKEKGDIPEGYSVSREKKERFSLILESASTNQTSMYLCASSSGGPPPQHFGDGTRLSIL.

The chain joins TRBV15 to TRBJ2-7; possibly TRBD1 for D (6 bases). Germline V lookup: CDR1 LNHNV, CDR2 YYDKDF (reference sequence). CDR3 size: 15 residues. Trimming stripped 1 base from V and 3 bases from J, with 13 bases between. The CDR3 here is CATSRAGAADYEQYF. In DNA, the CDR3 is TGTGCCACCAGCAGAGCAGGGGCGGCTGACTACGAGCAGTACTTC.

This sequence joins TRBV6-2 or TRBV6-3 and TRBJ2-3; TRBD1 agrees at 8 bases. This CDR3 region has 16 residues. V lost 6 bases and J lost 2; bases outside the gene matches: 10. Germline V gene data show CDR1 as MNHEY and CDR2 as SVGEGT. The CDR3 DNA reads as TGTGCCAGCAGACGACCAGGGGGCTATCCCACAGATACGCAGTATTTT. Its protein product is CASRRPGGYPTDTQYF.

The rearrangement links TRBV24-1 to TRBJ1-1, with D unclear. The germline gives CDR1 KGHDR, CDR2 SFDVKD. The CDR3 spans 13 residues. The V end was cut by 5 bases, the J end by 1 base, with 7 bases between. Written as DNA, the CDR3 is TGTGCCACCAGTGGGTTTGAGAACACTGAAGCTTTCTTT. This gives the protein CATSGFENTEAFF.

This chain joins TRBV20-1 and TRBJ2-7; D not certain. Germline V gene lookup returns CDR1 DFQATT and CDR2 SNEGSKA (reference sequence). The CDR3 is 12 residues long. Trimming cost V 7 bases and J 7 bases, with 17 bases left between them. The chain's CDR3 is CSGRPSFDEQYF. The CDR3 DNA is TGCAGTGGCAGACCTAGTTTCGATGAGCAGTACTTC.

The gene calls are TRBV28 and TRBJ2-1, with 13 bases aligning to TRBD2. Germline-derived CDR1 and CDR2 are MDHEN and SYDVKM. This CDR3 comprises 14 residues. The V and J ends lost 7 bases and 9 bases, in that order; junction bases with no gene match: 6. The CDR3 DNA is TGTGCCAGCACATGGACTAGCGGGAGCGTTGAGCAGTTCTTC. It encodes CASTWTSGSVEQFF.

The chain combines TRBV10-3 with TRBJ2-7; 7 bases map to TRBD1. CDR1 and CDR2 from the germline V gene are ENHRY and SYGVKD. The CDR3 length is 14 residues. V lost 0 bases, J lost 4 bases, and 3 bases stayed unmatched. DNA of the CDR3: TGTGCCATCAGTGAGTCGACAGGGTGGTACGAGCAGTACTTC. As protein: CAISESTGWYEQYF.

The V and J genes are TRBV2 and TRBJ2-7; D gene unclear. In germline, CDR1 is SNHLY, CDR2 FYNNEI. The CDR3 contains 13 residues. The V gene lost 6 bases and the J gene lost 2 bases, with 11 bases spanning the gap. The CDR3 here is CASRRQTAYEQYF. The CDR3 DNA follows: TGTGCCAGCAGAAGACAAACTGCCTACGAGCAGTACTTC.

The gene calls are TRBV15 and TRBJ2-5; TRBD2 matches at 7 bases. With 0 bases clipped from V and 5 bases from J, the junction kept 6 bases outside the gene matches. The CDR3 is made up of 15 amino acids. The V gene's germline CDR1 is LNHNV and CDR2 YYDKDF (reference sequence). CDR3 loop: CATSRDMGGYETQYF. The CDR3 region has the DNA TGTGCCACCAGCAGAGATATGGGAGGGTATGAGACCCAGTACTTC.

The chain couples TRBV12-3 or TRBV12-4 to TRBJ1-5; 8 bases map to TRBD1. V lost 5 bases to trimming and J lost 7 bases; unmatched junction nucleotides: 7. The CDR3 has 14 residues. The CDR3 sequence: CASSRHSGGQPQHF. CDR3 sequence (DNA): TGTGCCAGCAGTCGTCACTCAGGGGGCCAGCCCCAGCATTTT.

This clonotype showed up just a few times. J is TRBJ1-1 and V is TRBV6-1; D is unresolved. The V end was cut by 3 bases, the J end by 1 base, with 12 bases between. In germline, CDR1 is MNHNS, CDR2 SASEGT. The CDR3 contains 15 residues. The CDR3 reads CASSDPWMRNTEAFF. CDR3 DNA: TGTGCCAGCAGTGATCCGTGGATGCGGAACACTGAAGCTTTCTTT.

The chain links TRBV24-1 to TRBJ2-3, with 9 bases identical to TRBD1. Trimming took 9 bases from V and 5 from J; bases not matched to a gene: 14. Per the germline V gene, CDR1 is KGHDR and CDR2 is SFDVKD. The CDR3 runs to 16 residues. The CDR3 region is CATPEGGTGNQDTQYF. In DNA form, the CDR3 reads TGTGCCACCCCCGAGGGAGGGACAGGGAATCAAGATACGCAGTATTTT.

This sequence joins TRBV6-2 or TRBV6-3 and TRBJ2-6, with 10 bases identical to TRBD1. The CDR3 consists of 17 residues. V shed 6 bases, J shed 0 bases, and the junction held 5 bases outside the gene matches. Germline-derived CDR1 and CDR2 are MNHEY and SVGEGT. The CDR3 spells CASRRTGGFSGANVLTF. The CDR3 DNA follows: TGTGCCAGCAGGAGGACAGGGGGTTTCTCTGGGGCCAACGTCCTGACTTTC.

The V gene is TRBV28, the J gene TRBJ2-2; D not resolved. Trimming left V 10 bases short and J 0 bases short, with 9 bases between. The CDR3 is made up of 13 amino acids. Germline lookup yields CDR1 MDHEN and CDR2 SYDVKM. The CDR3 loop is CAIVGSNTGELFF. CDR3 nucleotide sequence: TGTGCCATCGTCGGGTCGAACACCGGGGAGCTGTTTTTT.

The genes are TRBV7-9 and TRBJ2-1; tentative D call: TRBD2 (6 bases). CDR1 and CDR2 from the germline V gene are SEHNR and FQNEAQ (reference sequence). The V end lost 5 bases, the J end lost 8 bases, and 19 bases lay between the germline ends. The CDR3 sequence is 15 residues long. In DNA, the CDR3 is TGTGCCAGCAGCCGTCGGTCGGGAGTGAGGGATGAGCAGTTCTTC. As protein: CASSRRSGVRDEQFF.

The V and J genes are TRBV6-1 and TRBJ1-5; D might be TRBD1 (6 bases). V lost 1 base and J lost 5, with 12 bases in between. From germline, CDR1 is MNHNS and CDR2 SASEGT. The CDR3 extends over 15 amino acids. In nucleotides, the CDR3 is TGTGCCAGCAGTGAAGTGGGGGGGGCGTATCAGCCCCAGCATTTT. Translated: CASSEVGGAYQPQHF.

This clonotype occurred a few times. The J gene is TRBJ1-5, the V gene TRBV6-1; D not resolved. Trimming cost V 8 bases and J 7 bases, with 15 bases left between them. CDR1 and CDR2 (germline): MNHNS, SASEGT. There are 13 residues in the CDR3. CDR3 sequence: CASVGSTGQPQHF. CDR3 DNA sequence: TGTGCCAGCGTCGGATCCACGGGACAGCCCCAGCATTTT.

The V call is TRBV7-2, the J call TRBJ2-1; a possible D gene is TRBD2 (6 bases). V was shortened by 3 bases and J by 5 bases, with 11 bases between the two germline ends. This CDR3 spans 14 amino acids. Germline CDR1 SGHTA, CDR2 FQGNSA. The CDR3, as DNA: TGTGCCAGCAGCTTCAGCGGAGGGAACAATGAGCAGTTCTTC. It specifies CASSFSGGNNEQFF.

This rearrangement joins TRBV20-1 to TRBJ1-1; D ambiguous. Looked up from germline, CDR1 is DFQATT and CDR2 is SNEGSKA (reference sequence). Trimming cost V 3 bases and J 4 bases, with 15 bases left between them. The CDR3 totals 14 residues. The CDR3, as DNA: TGCAGTGCTAGTCGCTCGGTTACCATCACTGAAGCTTTCTTT. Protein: CSASRSVTITEAFF.

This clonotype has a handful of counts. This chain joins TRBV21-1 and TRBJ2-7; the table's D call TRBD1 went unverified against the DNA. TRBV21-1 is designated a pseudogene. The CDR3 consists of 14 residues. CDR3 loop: CASSKVGTYGEQYF. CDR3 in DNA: TGTGCCAGCAGCAAAGTCGGGACGTATGGCGAGCAGTACTTC.